A single sample is the source of the 13 T cell receptor beta chains below, sequenced in a study of CD8 T cells in Susac syndrome. RNA in amounts of about 0.5 to 1 ug was reverse transcribed with random hexamers. TCRdb ran MiXCR on the immunoSEQ multiplex PCR reads and lists one entry per CDR3 protein. The sample has about 400,000 distinct CDR3 sequences, about 85% seen once. Sequencing input: CD8+ T cells from PBMCs. The receptors were sampled from a human donor with multiple sclerosis.

This rearrangement joins TRBV5-6 to TRBJ1-5, with a possible D match to TRBD1 (5 bases). CDR1 is SGHDT and CDR2 is YYEEEE in the germline V gene. V was trimmed by 4 bases and J by 1 base, leaving 15 bases between them. The CDR3 is made up of 16 amino acids. CDR3 bases: TGTGCCAGCAGCCGTACCGGGACGGGGAGCAATCAGCCCCAGCATTTT. Amino acids: CASSRTGTGSNQPQHF. The full variable domain, in which reference TRBV5-6 and TRBJ1-5 provide the parts outside the CDR3, is DAGVTQSPTHLIKTRGQQVTLRCSPKSGHDTVSWYQQALGQGPQFIFQYYEEEERQRGNFPDRFSGHQFPNYSSELNVNALLLGDSALYLCASSRTGTGSNQPQHFGDGTRLSIL.

This clonotype was detected once. The chain employs TRBV12-3 or TRBV12-4 and TRBJ2-7; D is undetermined. V lost 1 base to trimming and J lost 6 bases, with 10 bases between them. This CDR3 has 13 residues. This CDR3 reads CASSLEGVFEQYF. CDR3 in DNA: TGTGCCAGCAGTTTAGAGGGCGTCTTCGAGCAGTACTTC.

This chain joins TRBV20-1 and TRBJ2-1; possible D gene TRBD2, 5 bases. This CDR3 spans 15 amino acids. Germline V lookup: CDR1 DFQATT, CDR2 SNEGSKA (reference sequence). Between the trimmed V and J ends, which lost 5 bases and 3 bases, there was a span of 17 bases. CDR3 residues: CSAGPRAGDYNEQFF. The CDR3 DNA reads as TGCAGTGCTGGCCCGCGGGCGGGTGACTACAATGAGCAGTTCTTC.

The chain carries TRBV20-1 and TRBJ2-2; no reliable D call. Germline-derived CDR1 and CDR2 are DFQATT and SNEGSKA (reference sequence). Trimming removed 0 bases at V and 3 bases at J, with 11 bases between. CDR3 size: 15 residues. CDR3 bases: TGCAGTGCTAGAGACAGGAAAACTGACACCGGGGAGCTGTTTTTT. Translating it yields CSARDRKTDTGELFF.

The genes are TRBV20-1 and TRBJ2-1; a possible D gene is TRBD2 (5 bases). The CDR3 loop spans 13 amino acids. The germline CDR1 and CDR2 sequences are DFQATT and SNEGSKA (reference sequence). V was shortened by 2 bases and J by 4 bases, with 9 bases between the two germline ends. In DNA form, the CDR3 reads TGCAGTGCTAGATATACGGGGTACAATGAGCAGTTCTTC. Protein product: CSARYTGYNEQFF.

V gene TRBV28 combines with J gene TRBJ1-5; 8 bases agree with TRBD1. V was clipped by 1 base and J by 3 bases; unmatched bases: 8. CDR3 length: 17 residues. Germline V CDR1 and CDR2: MDHEN, SYDVKM. CDR3 protein: CASSLFDRGSFNQPQHF. For the CDR3, the DNA is TGTGCCAGCAGTTTATTTGACAGGGGATCATTCAATCAGCCCCAGCATTTT.

The chain joins TRBV9 to TRBJ1-2; 8 bases match TRBD1. This CDR3 has 15 amino acids. V gave up 3 bases and J gave up 3 bases; unmatched junction bases: 7. Germline CDR1 reads SGDLS; CDR2 reads YYNGEE. For the CDR3, the DNA is TGTGCCAGCAGCGCGAGGGTGGGACAGGACTATGGCTACACCTTC. The encoded protein is CASSARVGQDYGYTF.

The V and J genes are TRBV7-9 and TRBJ2-1, with 10 positions matching TRBD2. The CDR3 spans 15 residues. The trim removed 5 bases at V and 3 bases at J, leaving 4 bases unmatched. The germline V gene has CDR1 SEHNR and CDR2 FQNEAQ (reference sequence). CDR3 loop: CASSARTSGYNEQFF. As DNA, the CDR3 is TGTGCCAGCAGCGCCCGGACTAGCGGCTACAATGAGCAGTTCTTC. The whole variable domain, remainder taken from reference TRBV7-9 and TRBJ2-1, is DTGVSQNPRHKITKRGQNVTFRCDPISEHNRLYWYRQTLGQGPEFLTYFQNEAQLEKSRLLSDRFSAERPKGSFSTLEIQRTEQGDSAMYLCASSARTSGYNEQFFGPGTRLTVL.

DNA for the CDR3: TGTGCCAGCAGCTTAGTACGGGGTAAGAACACTGAAGCTTTCTTT. It is translated as CASSLVRGKNTEAFF. The V gene is TRBV7-9, the J gene TRBJ1-1; D not certain. The V gene's germline CDR1 is SEHNR and CDR2 FQNEAQ (reference sequence). The germline V and J ends were trimmed by 1 base and 1 base, with 10 bases remaining between them. The CDR3 totals 15 residues.

The CDR3 DNA is TGCAGCGTCGACGCCGGGACCGAGAATGAGCAGTTCTTC. Its translation: CSVDAGTENEQFF. V usage is TRBV29-1 and J usage is TRBJ2-1; possibly TRBD1 or TRBD2 for D (5 bases each). The V and J ends lost 6 bases and 7 bases respectively, with 16 bases between them. The germline V gene encodes CDR1 SQVTM and CDR2 ANQGSEA. The CDR3 runs 13 residues.

The chain has TRBV7-2 and TRBJ2-3; 7 positions agree with TRBD1. From germline, CDR1 is SGHTA and CDR2 FQGNSA. V was pared by 3 bases and J by 4 bases, with 10 bases of the junction left unmatched. The CDR3 consists of 16 residues. CDR3 sequence: CASSFGQGELADTQYF. CDR3 in DNA: TGTGCCAGCAGCTTTGGTCAGGGGGAACTGGCAGATACGCAGTATTTT.

For the CDR3, the DNA is TGTGCCAGCAGAAGCCCGACAGGGATGAACACTGAAGCTTTCTTT. Encoded protein: CASRSPTGMNTEAFF. The chain uses TRBV6-5 and TRBJ1-1; 7 bases fit TRBD1. J lost 0 bases, V lost 6 bases, and 7 bases had no gene match. This CDR3 contains 15 residues. Germline V lookup: CDR1 MNHEY, CDR2 SVGAGI.

The CDR3 bases are TGTGCCTGGAGGAGGGGACTAGCGGACACAGATACGCAGTATTTT. Protein product: CAWRRGLADTDTQYF. The chain employs TRBV30 and TRBJ2-3; 11 bases are a match to TRBD2. The CDR3 runs 15 residues. Germline V lookup: CDR1 GTSNPN, CDR2 SVGIG (reference sequence). The V gene end was trimmed by 3 bases and the J gene end by 2 bases; junction bases not matched to a gene: 4.